This TCR beta chain stems from a study of cytomegalovirus exposure and HLA in healthy donors. Study findings and constraints: When analyzed later, a missense DCLRE1C variant was found to be linked to TCR beta V- and J-gene trimming. A list of roughly 160 TCR beta chains associated with cytomegalovirus was given.

In regard to this clone: What it recognizes is unknown.

V lost 5 bases and J 6 bases, leaving 9 bases between the germline ends. The CDR3 extends over 12 amino acids. Per germline, CDR1 SGHAT and CDR2 FQNNGV. The PCR had 60 Vbeta and 13 Jbeta primers. Produced via immunoSEQ multiplex PCR; TCRdb's table is partial and in-frame only. The profile shows 150,000 to 200,000 clones, about 90% of them singletons. The rearrangement links TRBV11-2 to TRBJ2-3; D is undetermined. Material for sequencing was PBMCs. The receptor was derived from a girl in the first two years of life in good health and CMV-seronegative. The CDR3 nucleotides read TGTGCCAGCAGCGAATCTCGGGATACGCAGTATTTT. Protein product: CASSESRDTQYF. The complete variable domain, with remaining parts taken from reference TRBV11-2 and TRBJ2-3, reads EAGVAQSPRYKIIEKRQSVAFWCNPISGHATLYWYQQILGQGPKLLIQFQNNGVVDDSQLPKDRFSAERLKGVDSTLKIQPAKLEDSAVYLCASSESRDTQYFGPGTRLTVL.